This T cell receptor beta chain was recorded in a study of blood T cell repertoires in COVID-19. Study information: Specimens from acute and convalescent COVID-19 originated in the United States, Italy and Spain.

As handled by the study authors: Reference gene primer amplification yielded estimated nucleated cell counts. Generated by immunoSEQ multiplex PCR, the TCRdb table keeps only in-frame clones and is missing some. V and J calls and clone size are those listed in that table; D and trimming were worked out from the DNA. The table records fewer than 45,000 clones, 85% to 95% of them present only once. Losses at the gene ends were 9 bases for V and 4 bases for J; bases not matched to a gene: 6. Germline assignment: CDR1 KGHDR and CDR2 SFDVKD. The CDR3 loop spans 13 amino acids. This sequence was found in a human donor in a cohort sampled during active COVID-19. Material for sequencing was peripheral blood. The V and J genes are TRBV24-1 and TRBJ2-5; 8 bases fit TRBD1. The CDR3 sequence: CATRQGRGETQYF. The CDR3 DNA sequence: TGTGCCACCCGACAGGGGCGAGGAGAGACCCAGTACTTC.